This T cell receptor (beta chain) was identified during a study of shared clonotypes between healthy human individuals. In the study overall: Three plates were used per donor for CD4 naive, three for CD4 memory, two for CD8 naive and one for CD8 memory. Study-level findings and limits: In this cohort, only blood was sampled, and tissue repertoires likely differ.

Evenly divided among several immunoSEQ plates was the genomic DNA of each subset. About 30,000 T cell genomes (around 190 ng DNA) went into each sorted-subset replicate. The data were produced by immunoSEQ multiplex PCR, yet TCRdb's version contains in-frame clones alone and is incomplete. The data contain about 710,000 clones, roughly 73% of them singletons. To note about this clone: The antigen is undetermined.

This CDR3 region has 12 residues. CDR1 is MNHNS, CDR2 SASEGT, per germline. Trimming cost V 5 bases and J 0 bases, with 4 bases left between them. V usage is TRBV6-1 and J usage is TRBJ2-5, with no clear D. Sequenced input: memory CD4+ T cells sorted from blood. Specified subset: CD45RA-negative fraction. The TCR was taken from a woman aged 25 to 45 in good health. Here the CDR3 DNA reads TGTGCCAGCAGTTTGTACCAAGAGACCCAGTACTTC. Translation: CASSLYQETQYF.